This entry features one T cell receptor beta chain sequence. Between the trimmed V and J ends, which lost 3 bases and 3 bases, there was a span of 18 bases. CDR3 length equals 16 residues. Germline V CDR1 and CDR2: SGHAT, FQNNGV. The data stem from a study of identical twins. MiXCR was run by TCRdb on the 5' RACE reads, yielding one entry per CDR3 protein. The repertoire holds about 530,000 distinct CDR3 sequences, with around 15% as singletons. These data were likewise used in another study, on yellow fever vaccine responses in identical twins.

The clonotype originates from a young woman in good health. The chain is built from TRBV11-2 and TRBJ2-7, with D possibly TRBD1 on 6 matching bases. Sequenced input: CD4+ T cells sorted from blood. The CDR3 nucleotides are TGTGCCAGCAGCTTCCTGGCGACGGGACAAAACTACGAGCAGTACTTC. Translation gives CASSFLATGQNYEQYF.